This is a list of T cell receptor beta chains from one sample in a study of patients and donors after allogeneic stem cell transplantation. TCRdb reprocessed the RT-PCR reads via MiXCR and lists one record per CDR3 protein. This sample has about 160,000 distinct CDR3 sequences, with 25% to 35% found just once. Sequences were obtained from blood, either unsorted or a sorted T cell fraction (not recorded which). Receptors originate from a human donor who was either an allogeneic HSCT recipient or a stem cell or donor lymphocyte infusion donor (not recorded which). It is not recorded whose cells these are; they may come from a transplant donor. CDR3s include the opening cysteine and the closing phenylalanine or tryptophan. Each record gives: V gene, clone size, J gene, D gene, CDR3 DNA, CDR3 protein. The D gene is left open where the match is weak. The size field is filled for only some rows; it gives once, few, many or a size class.

TRBV5-1	-	TRBJ2-4	TRBD2	TGCGCCAGCAGGCGGGAGGGCCCTACCAAAAACATTCAGTACTTC	CASRREGPTKNIQYF
TRBV7-7	-	TRBJ2-3	TRBD2	TGTGCTAGCAGCTTAAGTGGGAGGGCCAAAGATACGCAGTATTTT	CASSLSGRAKDTQYF
TRBV20-1	few	TRBJ1-5	-	TGCAGTGCTAGGCAGGGTAGCGGCAATCAGCCCCAGCATTTT	CSARQGSGNQPQHF
TRBV29-1	few	TRBJ2-5	TRBD1	TGCAGCGTTGAAGCTTGGCCGAAGCCACAGGGGAACCAAGAGACCCAGTACTTC	CSVEAWPKPQGNQETQYF
TRBV20-1	few	TRBJ1-6	-	TGCAGTGCTAGAGAGGGGGCGCATAATAATTCACCCCTCCACTTT	CSAREGAHNNSPLHF
TRBV20-1	-	TRBJ1-1	-	TGCAGTGGACCCTTAGGTTCGAACACTGAAGCTTTCTTT	CSGPLGSNTEAFF
TRBV7-6	-	TRBJ1-1	-	TGTGCCAGCAGCCCAGGAGCGGTGGCTAAGAACACTGAAGCTTTCTTT	CASSPGAVAKNTEAFF
TRBV27	-	TRBJ2-5	TRBD1	TGTGCCAGCAGTCCCCGGACAGGGGGGGGAGAGACCCAGTACTTC	CASSPRTGGGETQYF
TRBV12-3/TRBV12-4	-	TRBJ1-5	-	TGTGCCAGCAGTTTGGGGCCGCGAGGCCAGCCCCAGCATTTT	CASSLGPRGQPQHF
TRBV7-9	many	TRBJ1-5	-	TGTGCCAGCAGCTTAGTGGATCAGCCCCAGCATTTT	CASSLVDQPQHF
TRBV29-1	few	TRBJ2-4	TRBD1	TGCAGCGTGGCTTGGACAGGGGGCTCACAGTACTTC	CSVAWTGGSQYF
TRBV5-1	few	TRBJ1-1	-	TGCGCCAGCAGCTTGGAACCAGACAACATGAACACTGAAGCTTTCTTT	CASSLEPDNMNTEAFF
TRBV2	-	TRBJ1-4	-	TGTGCCAGCAGCCGGGTGGGGGTGTATGAAAAACTGTTTTTT	CASSRVGVYEKLFF
TRBV27	few	TRBJ1-5	TRBD1	TGTGCCAGCAGTTTATCACAGGGGGCTGATCAGCCCCAGCATTTT	CASSLSQGADQPQHF
TRBV20-1	-	TRBJ1-3	-	TGCAGTGCTAGAGGGACAGTTGGAAACACCATATATTTT	CSARGTVGNTIYF
TRBV6-5	-	TRBJ2-7	-	TGTGCCAGCAGTTACTCTGGCGGGCTCTTCTACGAGCAGTACTTC	CASSYSGGLFYEQYF
TRBV4-2	-	TRBJ2-5	TRBD1	TGTGCCAGCAGCCCCCAGAGGCAGGACAGGGAGTACTTC	CASSPQRQDREYF